This entry lists 9 T cell receptor beta chains sequenced from one sample in a study of cytomegalovirus exposure and HLA in healthy donors. The PCR used 60 Vbeta and 13 Jbeta primers. Generated by immunoSEQ multiplex PCR, the TCRdb table keeps only in-frame clones and is missing some. The repertoire consists of some 120,000 clones, with roughly 83% occurring once and the leading ten covering 20%. Sequencing input: PBMCs. These receptor sequences come from a young man in good health and CMV-seropositive.

The chain couples TRBV5-6 to TRBJ2-2; TRBD1 matches at 7 bases. CDR1 is SGHDT and CDR2 is YYEEEE in the germline V gene. V shed 1 base, J shed 1 base, and the junction held 10 bases outside the gene matches. This CDR3 has 18 amino acids. The CDR3: CASSLTGAINLNTGELFF. Written as DNA, the CDR3 is TGTGCCAGCAGCTTGACAGGGGCGATAAATCTGAACACCGGGGAGCTGTTTTTT.

V usage is TRBV30 and J usage is TRBJ2-5; no clear D gene. The CDR3 spans 12 residues. V lost 3 bases and J 5 bases, leaving 10 bases between the germline ends. The germline CDR1 and CDR2 sequences are GTSNPN and SVGIG (reference sequence). The CDR3: CAWSLLWETQYF. CDR3 sequence (DNA): TGTGCCTGGAGCCTCCTATGGGAGACCCAGTACTTC.

The V gene is TRBV6-5, the J gene TRBJ2-7; 8 positions match TRBD1. CDR3 length equals 13 residues. Trimming took 2 bases from V and 3 from J; bases not matched to a gene: 0. Per germline, CDR1 MNHEY and CDR2 SVGAGI. CDR3 residues: CASSYGTGYEQYF. The CDR3 DNA reads TGTGCCAGCAGTTACGGGACAGGCTACGAGCAGTACTTC.

This clone was counted a few times. The chain recombines TRBV5-4 with TRBJ2-2, with 9 bases lining up with TRBD2. V was clipped by 0 bases and J by 1 base; unmatched bases: 4. The CDR3 totals 17 residues. Germline assignment: CDR1 SGHNT and CDR2 YYREEE (reference sequence). The CDR3 DNA reads as TGTGCCAGCAGCTTGGAAGCGGGGGGAGGGAACACCGGGGAGCTGTTTTTT. Its protein is CASSLEAGGGNTGELFF. Full variable domain (missing parts from reference TRBV5-4 and TRBJ2-2): ETGVTQSPTHLIKTRGQQVTLRCSSQSGHNTVSWYQQALGQGPQFIFQYYREEENGRGNFPPRFSGLQFPNYSSELNVNALELDDSALYLCASSLEAGGGNTGELFFGEGSRLTVL.

Worth noting for this clone: The same CDR3 is also encoded by other DNA sequences in this sample. The chain's CDR3 is CASSWGGGQETQYF. The CDR3, as DNA: TGCGCCAGCAGCTGGGGAGGGGGCCAAGAGACCCAGTACTTC. This chain connects TRBV5-1 to TRBJ2-5; D is possibly TRBD2 (7 bases). This CDR3 region has 14 residues. The germline gives CDR1 SGHRS, CDR2 YFSETQ. The V and J ends lost 3 bases and 1 base respectively, with 10 bases between them.

There are a few counts of this clone. The rearrangement joins TRBV5-1 to TRBJ2-2; 9 bases match TRBD1. The V and J ends lost 3 bases and 1 base, in that order; junction bases with no gene match: 1. Germline values: CDR1 SGHRS, CDR2 YFSETQ. The CDR3 sequence is 15 residues long. The CDR3 loop is CASSWGQGNTGELFF. The CDR3 bases are TGCGCCAGCAGCTGGGGACAGGGGAACACCGGGGAGCTGTTTTTT. Filled out from reference TRBV5-1 and TRBJ2-2, the complete variable domain reads KAGVTQTPRYLIKTRGQQVTLSCSPISGHRSVSWYQQTPGQGLQFLFEYFSETQRNKGNFPGRFSGRQFSNSRSEMNVSTLELGDSALYLCASSWGQGNTGELFFGEGSRLTVL.

The rearrangement joins TRBV27 to TRBJ2-2; D might be TRBD2 (7 bases). The CDR3 spans 15 residues. V was cut by 6 bases and J by 4 bases, with 15 bases left in between. Per the germline V gene, CDR1 is MNHEY and CDR2 is SMNVEV (reference sequence). The CDR3 sequence: CASSFGRGGTGELFF. As DNA, the CDR3 is TGTGCCAGCAGCTTCGGAAGGGGGGGCACCGGGGAGCTGTTTTTT.

This chain uses TRBV23-1 with TRBJ1-1; a possible D gene is TRBD1 (5 bases). TRBV23-1 is assigned to the ORF class and has an uncertain function. The CDR3 has 13 residues. V lost 3 bases and J 5 bases, leaving 10 bases between the germline ends. In nucleotides, the CDR3 is TGCGCCAGCAGTCACCAGGGATTGACTGAAGCTTTCTTT. Its translation is CASSHQGLTEAFF.

The genes are TRBV28 and TRBJ2-3, with 9 nucleotides matching TRBD2. V trimming: 5 bases; J trimming: 6 bases; junction bases outside the gene matches: 6. Germline-derived CDR1 and CDR2 are MDHEN and SYDVKM. The CDR3 totals 14 residues. The CDR3: CASSAGGPADTQYF. CDR3 sequence (DNA): TGTGCCAGCAGTGCGGGGGGGCCGGCGGATACGCAGTATTTT.